The rows below give T cell receptor beta chains drawn from one sample of a study of response to subunit inactivated influenza vaccine. TCRdb called the RT-PCR reads again in MiXCR, with one record for every CDR3 protein. The sample carries around 570,000 distinct CDR3 sequences, around 11% recorded once. This sample was shared with a second study, whose subject was T cells expressing NK-cell markers.

The sequencing used PBMCs from blood, collected on the day of vaccination. The receptor set was obtained from a man in his forties or fifties who received an inactivated influenza vaccine. CDR3s leave out the opening cysteine and the closing phenylalanine or tryptophan.

J gene,CDR3 length,V gene,CDR3 protein
TRBJ2-7,12,TRBV27,ASSFQRDSYEQY
TRBJ2-3,14,TRBV7-8,ASRQKRGGLADTQY
TRBJ2-5,14,TRBV9,ASSVGSNRVAETQY
TRBJ2-2,13,TRBV7-9,ASSLRETNTGELF
TRBJ2-7,17,TRBV28,ASSLRSGLASLILREQY
TRBJ2-5,12,TRBV6-1,ASWTPGRIWAQY
TRBJ2-1,12,TRBV27,ASSSIAGGYEQF
TRBJ2-1,13,TRBV5-1,ASSLAGGINNEQF
TRBJ2-2,15,TRBV12-3/TRBV12-4,ASSLDPRIRGTGELF
TRBJ2-5,13,TRBV24-1,ATSDSRQTQETQY
TRBJ1-2,10,TRBV27,ASSGQHYGYT
TRBJ1-6,14,TRBV9,ASTPGTGGLGSPLH
TRBJ1-4,14,TRBV15,ATSRAYPSPSEKLF
TRBJ2-1,14,TRBV5-1,ASSPGGRGGDNEQF
TRBJ2-2,13,TRBV27,ASSSRGVETGELF
TRBJ2-1,13,TRBV4-3,ASSQDLYPYNEQF
TRBJ2-2,14,TRBV9,ASSAGLAMNTGELF
TRBJ2-1,15,TRBV5-1,ASSLAGGLAGGNEQF
TRBJ1-4,13,TRBV5-1,ASSHGGLTNEKLF
TRBJ2-1,17,TRBV20-1,SARDRKKGLAGGYNEQF
TRBJ1-2,11,TRBV7-2,ASSTRQLYGYT
TRBJ2-6,13,TRBV5-1,ASSNRTSGANVLT
TRBJ2-1,13,TRBV12-3/TRBV12-4,ASSLAGGRYNEQF
TRBJ2-2,15,TRBV5-1,ASSSEGTNLPTGELF
TRBJ2-5,14,TRBV14,ASSHAPGAFGETQY
TRBJ2-3,17,TRBV5-1,ASSLARGSPGGSTDTQY
TRBJ2-6,15,TRBV7-9,ASSLSGGYSGANDLT